This T cell receptor (beta chain) was identified in a study of shared T cell receptors in the human thymus. V lost 1 base, J lost 5 bases, and 22 bases lay in between. CDR3 length equals 18 residues. In germline, CDR1 is SGHDN, CDR2 FVKESK. The assay was immunoSEQ multiplex PCR, and TCRdb's table has in-frame clones only and misses some. The sample lists hundreds of thousands of clones, approximately 89% occurring once. The same specimen was also included in a second study, on human thymus T cells. That source adds: Highly overlapping thymic repertoires in unrelated individuals were reported by related research.

This clonotype was sampled from a boy under three years old with a congenital heart defect. The gene calls are TRBV14 and TRBJ2-3; weak D call: TRBD1 (6 bases). The sample consisted of thymocytes. The CDR3 nucleotides are TGTGCCAGCAGCCAAGCATCAATTGGACAGCATGGAGTAGATACGCAGTATTTT. Translation gives CASSQASIGQHGVDTQYF.